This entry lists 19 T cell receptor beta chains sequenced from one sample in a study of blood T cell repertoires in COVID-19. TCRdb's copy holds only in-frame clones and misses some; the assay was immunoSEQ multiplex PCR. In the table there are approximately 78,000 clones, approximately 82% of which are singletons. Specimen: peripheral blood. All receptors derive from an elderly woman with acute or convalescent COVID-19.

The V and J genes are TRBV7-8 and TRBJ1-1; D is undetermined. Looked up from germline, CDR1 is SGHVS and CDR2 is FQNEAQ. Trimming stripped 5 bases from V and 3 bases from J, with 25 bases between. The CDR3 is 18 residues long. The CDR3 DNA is TGTGCCAGCAGCGTAAAATCCTTCGCGGTAGGTTTTCACACTGAAGCTTTCTTT. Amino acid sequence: CASSVKSFAVGFHTEAFF.

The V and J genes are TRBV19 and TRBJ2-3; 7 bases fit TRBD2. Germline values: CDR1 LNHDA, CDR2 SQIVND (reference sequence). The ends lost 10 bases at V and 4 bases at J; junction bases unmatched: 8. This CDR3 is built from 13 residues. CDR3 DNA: TGTGCCACAGGCGGGGGATACGCAGATACGCAGTATTTT. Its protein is CATGGGYADTQYF.

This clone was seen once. The CDR3 region is CASSFSGSYNEQFF. The CDR3 nucleotides are TGTGCCAGCAGCTTTAGCGGGTCCTACAATGAGCAGTTCTTC. V is TRBV11-3 and J is TRBJ2-1, with 7 bases lining up with TRBD2. CDR3 size: 14 residues. V shed 3 bases and J 1 base; nucleotides not matched to a gene: 0. Germline CDR1 SGHNT, CDR2 YENEEA.

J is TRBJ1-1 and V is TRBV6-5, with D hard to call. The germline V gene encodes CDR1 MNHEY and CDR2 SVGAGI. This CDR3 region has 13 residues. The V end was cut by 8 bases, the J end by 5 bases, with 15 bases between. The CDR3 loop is CASSKEEWTEAFF. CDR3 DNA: TGTGCCAGCTCTAAAGAAGAGTGGACTGAAGCTTTCTTT.

The CDR3 protein is CASGQSLGGPSTSYEQYF. The CDR3 DNA reads TGTGCTAGTGGTCAGTCCCTCGGTGGGCCGAGTACATCCTACGAGCAGTACTTC. The V call is TRBV12-5, the J call TRBJ2-7; D remains unclear. The CDR3 length is 18 residues. Looked up from germline, CDR1 is LGHNT and CDR2 is FRNRAP. The V end lost 5 bases, the J end lost 1 base, and 24 bases lay between the germline ends.

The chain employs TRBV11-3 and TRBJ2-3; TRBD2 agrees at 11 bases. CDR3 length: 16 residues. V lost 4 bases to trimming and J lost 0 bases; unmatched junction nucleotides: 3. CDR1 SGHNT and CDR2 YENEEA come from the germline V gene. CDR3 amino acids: CASSYRTSGSTDTQYF. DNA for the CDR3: TGTGCCAGCAGCTACCGGACTAGCGGGAGCACAGATACGCAGTATTTT.

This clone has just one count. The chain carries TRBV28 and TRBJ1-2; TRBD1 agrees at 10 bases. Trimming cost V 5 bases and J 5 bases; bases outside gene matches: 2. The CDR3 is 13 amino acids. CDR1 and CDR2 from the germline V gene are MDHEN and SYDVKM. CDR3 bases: TGTGCCAGCAGTACGGGACAGGGGTATGGCTACACCTTC. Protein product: CASSTGQGYGYTF.

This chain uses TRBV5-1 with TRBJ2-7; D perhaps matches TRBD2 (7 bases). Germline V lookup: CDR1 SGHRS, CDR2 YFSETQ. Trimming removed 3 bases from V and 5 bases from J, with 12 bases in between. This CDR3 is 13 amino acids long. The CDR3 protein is CASSSGGANEQYF. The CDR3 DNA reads TGCGCCAGCAGCTCTGGGGGGGCCAACGAGCAGTACTTC.

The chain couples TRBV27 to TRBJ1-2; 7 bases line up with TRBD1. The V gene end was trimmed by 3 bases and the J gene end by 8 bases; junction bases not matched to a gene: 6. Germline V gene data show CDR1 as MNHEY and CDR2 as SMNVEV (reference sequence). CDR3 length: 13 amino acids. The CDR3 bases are TGTGCCAGCAGTTTTTCAGGGGGAGTGGGCTACACCTTC. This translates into CASSFSGGVGYTF.

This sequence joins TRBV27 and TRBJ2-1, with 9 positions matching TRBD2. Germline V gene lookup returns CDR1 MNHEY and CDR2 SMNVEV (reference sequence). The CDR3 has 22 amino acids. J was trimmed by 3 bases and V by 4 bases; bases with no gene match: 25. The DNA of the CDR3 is TGTGCCAGCAGTTCCGATGCCCAGATAGCGGGAGCAACAGGGAAGGACTACAATGAGCAGTTCTTC. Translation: CASSSDAQIAGATGKDYNEQFF.

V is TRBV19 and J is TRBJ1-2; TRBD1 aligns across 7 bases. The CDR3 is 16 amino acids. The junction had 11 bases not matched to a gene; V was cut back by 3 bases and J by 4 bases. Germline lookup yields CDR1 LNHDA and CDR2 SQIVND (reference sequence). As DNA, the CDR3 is TGTGCCAGTAGTATCGGCCCCCAACAGGGGAGCTATGGCTACACCTTC. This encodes CASSIGPQQGSYGYTF.

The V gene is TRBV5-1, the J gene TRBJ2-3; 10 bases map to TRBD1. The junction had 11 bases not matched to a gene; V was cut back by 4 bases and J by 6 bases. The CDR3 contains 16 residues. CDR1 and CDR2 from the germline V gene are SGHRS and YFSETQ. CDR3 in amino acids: CASSARQGAYADTQYF. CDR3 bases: TGCGCCAGCAGCGCTCGACAGGGGGCCTACGCGGATACGCAGTATTTT.

The CDR3 is CASSSDWGGVNTEAFF. The DNA for the CDR3 is TGTGCCAGCAGTTCGGACTGGGGGGGCGTGAACACTGAAGCTTTCTTT. The chain recombines TRBV6-5 with TRBJ1-1, with a tentative D call TRBD1 (6 bases). The CDR3 consists of 16 residues. The V end lost 4 bases, the J end lost 0 bases, and 15 bases lay between the germline ends. In germline, CDR1 is MNHEY, CDR2 SVGAGI.

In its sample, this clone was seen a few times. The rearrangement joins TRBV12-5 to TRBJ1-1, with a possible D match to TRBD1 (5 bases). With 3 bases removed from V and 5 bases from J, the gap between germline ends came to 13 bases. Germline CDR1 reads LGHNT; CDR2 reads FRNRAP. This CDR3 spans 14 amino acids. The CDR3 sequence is CASGFIDSRTEAFF. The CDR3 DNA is TGTGCTAGTGGTTTCATTGACAGTAGGACTGAAGCTTTCTTT.

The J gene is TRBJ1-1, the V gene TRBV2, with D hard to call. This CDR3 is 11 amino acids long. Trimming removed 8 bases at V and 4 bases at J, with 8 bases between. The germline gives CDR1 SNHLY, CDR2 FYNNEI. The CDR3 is CASERLTEAFF. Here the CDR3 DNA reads TGTGCCAGCGAGAGGCTCACTGAAGCTTTCTTT. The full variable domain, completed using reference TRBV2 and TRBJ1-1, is EPEVTQTPSHQVTQMGQEVILRCVPISNHLYFYWYRQILGQKVEFLVSFYNNEISEKSEIFDDQFSVERPDGSNFTLKIRSTKLEDSAMYFCASERLTEAFFGQGTRLTVV.

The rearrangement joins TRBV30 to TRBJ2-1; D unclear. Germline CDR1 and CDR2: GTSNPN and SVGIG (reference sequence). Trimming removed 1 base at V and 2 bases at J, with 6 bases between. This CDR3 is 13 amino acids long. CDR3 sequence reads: CAWSETAYNEQFF. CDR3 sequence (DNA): TGTGCCTGGAGTGAAACGGCCTACAATGAGCAGTTCTTC.

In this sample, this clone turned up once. The CDR3 coding sequence is TGTGCCAGCACCCCGGGAGGCTTGAGCTCTGGAAACACCATATATTTT. It encodes CASTPGGLSSGNTIYF. The chain combines TRBV6-2 or TRBV6-3 with TRBJ1-3, with D hard to call. The germline V gene encodes CDR1 MNHEY and CDR2 SVGEGT. Between the trimmed V and J ends, which lost 7 bases and 0 bases, there was a span of 16 bases. CDR3 length: 16 amino acids.

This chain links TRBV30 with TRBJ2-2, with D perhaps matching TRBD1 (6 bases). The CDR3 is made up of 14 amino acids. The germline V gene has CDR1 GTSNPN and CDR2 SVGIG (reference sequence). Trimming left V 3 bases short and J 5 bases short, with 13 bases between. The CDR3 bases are TGTGCCTGGAGAGCCAGGGGACGTACCGGGGAGCTGTTTTTT. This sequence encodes CAWRARGRTGELFF. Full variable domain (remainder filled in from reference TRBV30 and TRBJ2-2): SQTIHQWPATLVQPVGSPLSLECTVEGTSNPNLYWYRQAAGRGLQLLFYSVGIGQISSEVPQNLSASRPQDRQFILSSKKLLLSDSGFYLCAWRARGRTGELFFGEGSRLTVL.

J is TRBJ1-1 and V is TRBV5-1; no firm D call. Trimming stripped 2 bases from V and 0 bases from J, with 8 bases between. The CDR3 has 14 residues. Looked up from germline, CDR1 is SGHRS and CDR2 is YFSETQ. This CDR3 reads CASSLEGMNTEAFF. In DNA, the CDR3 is TGCGCCAGCAGCTTAGAGGGAATGAACACTGAAGCTTTCTTT.